One sample yielded the 12 T cell receptor beta chains listed below, sequenced in a study of blood T cell repertoires in COVID-19. This table comes from immunoSEQ multiplex PCR, and its TCRdb copy is limited to in-frame clones, with some not included. The sample lists more than 150,000 clones; roughly 88% were seen once. The source material was peripheral blood. Receptors originate from a woman older than 75 with acute or convalescent COVID-19.

The genes are TRBV5-1 and TRBJ2-7; 7 bases match TRBD1. The CDR3 is 14 amino acids. V lost 2 bases and J lost 1; bases outside the gene matches: 3. Germline V gene lookup returns CDR1 SGHRS and CDR2 YFSETQ. CDR3: CASSFGTASYEQYF. For the CDR3, the DNA is TGCGCCAGCAGCTTCGGGACAGCATCCTACGAGCAGTACTTC. Full variable domain (remainder filled in from reference TRBV5-1 and TRBJ2-7): KAGVTQTPRYLIKTRGQQVTLSCSPISGHRSVSWYQQTPGQGLQFLFEYFSETQRNKGNFPGRFSGRQFSNSRSEMNVSTLELGDSALYLCASSFGTASYEQYFGPGTRLTVT.

The rearrangement uses TRBV30 and TRBJ2-7; possibly TRBD2 for D (5 bases). Germline V gives CDR1 GTSNPN, CDR2 SVGIG (reference sequence). Trimming pared 5 bases from V and 3 bases from J, leaving 17 bases between. The CDR3 contains 14 residues. The CDR3: CAWGHYGLNYEQYF. CDR3 in DNA: TGTGCCTGGGGTCACTATGGACTTAACTACGAGCAGTACTTC.

CDR3 loop: CASSLETGGWDEQYF. DNA of the CDR3: TGCGCCAGCAGCTTGGAGACAGGGGGCTGGGACGAGCAGTACTTC. The J gene is TRBJ2-7, the V gene TRBV5-1; 10 positions match TRBD1. With 0 bases clipped from V and 5 bases from J, the junction kept 5 bases outside the gene matches. The germline gives CDR1 SGHRS, CDR2 YFSETQ. The CDR3 has 15 amino acids. Drawing the rest from reference TRBV5-1 and TRBJ2-7, the complete variable domain is KAGVTQTPRYLIKTRGQQVTLSCSPISGHRSVSWYQQTPGQGLQFLFEYFSETQRNKGNFPGRFSGRQFSNSRSEMNVSTLELGDSALYLCASSLETGGWDEQYFGPGTRLTVT.

The V gene is TRBV9, the J gene TRBJ2-5; no clear D gene. The CDR3 length is 16 residues. Per germline, CDR1 SGDLS and CDR2 YYNGEE. V was shortened by 3 bases and J by 0 bases, with 15 bases between the two germline ends. This CDR3 is CASSAHPDSYQETQYF. The CDR3 DNA follows: TGTGCCAGCAGCGCGCATCCAGACTCATACCAAGAGACCCAGTACTTC.

The chain joins TRBV5-1 to TRBJ2-1; 15 bases line up with TRBD2. After removal of 6 bases from V and 0 bases from J, the junction contained 10 bases not matched to a gene. Germline CDR1 SGHRS, CDR2 YFSETQ. This CDR3 is built from 19 residues. CDR3 residues: CASNPVGLAGGSSYNEQFF. The CDR3, as DNA: TGCGCCAGCAACCCGGTTGGACTAGCGGGAGGGAGCTCCTACAATGAGCAGTTCTTC.

The rearrangement links TRBV10-3 to TRBJ2-7; D is perhaps TRBD2 (5 bases). Trimming pared 6 bases from V and 7 bases from J, leaving 10 bases between. The CDR3 loop spans 11 amino acids. Germline V gene sequence: CDR1 ENHRY, CDR2 SYGVKD. CDR3 protein: CAISTPGEQYF. Written as DNA, the CDR3 is TGTGCCATCAGCACACCGGGGGAGCAGTACTTC.

The chain combines TRBV5-8 with TRBJ2-7; 9 bases fit TRBD1. The length of the CDR3 is 14 residues. Germline CDR1 and CDR2: SGHTS and YDEGEE. Trimming at V came to 4 bases and at J to 5 bases, leaving 7 bases not matched to a gene. Here the CDR3 DNA reads TGTGCCAGCAGCCCCCGGACAGGGGTAGACGAGCAGTACTTC. This translates into CASSPRTGVDEQYF.

The V gene is TRBV19, the J gene TRBJ2-5; possibly TRBD1 for D (6 bases). V lost 4 bases and J 0 bases, leaving 9 bases between the germline ends. The CDR3 extends over 14 amino acids. Germline V gene data show CDR1 as LNHDA and CDR2 as SQIVND (reference sequence). The CDR3, as DNA: TGTGCCAGTAGTAAATGGACAGACCAAGAGACCCAGTACTTC. Its translation: CASSKWTDQETQYF.

This CDR3 reads CASSVAGGGQPQHF. The CDR3 nucleotides read TGTGCCAGCAGCGTAGCAGGGGGCGGACAGCCCCAGCATTTT. V usage is TRBV9 and J usage is TRBJ1-5; 8 nucleotides line up with TRBD1. The CDR3 has 14 amino acids. Trimming cost V 0 bases and J 7 bases; bases outside gene matches: 3. Per germline, CDR1 SGDLS and CDR2 YYNGEE.

CDR3 sequence reads: CASSLDWTSGSRPYF. The CDR3 nucleotides are TGTGCCAGCAGTTTAGATTGGACTAGCGGGAGCCGCCCGTATTTT. The chain carries TRBV27 and TRBJ2-3; 13 bases agree with TRBD2. Germline V gives CDR1 MNHEY, CDR2 SMNVEV (reference sequence). J lost 14 bases, V lost 2 bases, and 10 bases had no gene match. The CDR3 has 15 residues.

This chain uses TRBV21-1 with TRBJ1-2. TRBV21-1 is classified as a pseudogene. The length of the CDR3 is 14 residues. CDR3 residues: CASRLGGAYYGYTF. The CDR3 DNA sequence: TGTGCCAGCAGACTTGGAGGAGCATACTATGGCTACACCTTC.

V is TRBV2 and J is TRBJ2-7; 10 positions match TRBD1. Trimming removed 5 bases from V and 5 bases from J; junction bases left unmatched: 9. Per the germline V gene, CDR1 is SNHLY and CDR2 is FYNNEI. The CDR3 sequence is 15 residues long. The CDR3 DNA is TGTGCCAGCAGTCCTTCCGGGACAGGGGACGACGAGCAGTACTTC. The encoded protein is CASSPSGTGDDEQYF.